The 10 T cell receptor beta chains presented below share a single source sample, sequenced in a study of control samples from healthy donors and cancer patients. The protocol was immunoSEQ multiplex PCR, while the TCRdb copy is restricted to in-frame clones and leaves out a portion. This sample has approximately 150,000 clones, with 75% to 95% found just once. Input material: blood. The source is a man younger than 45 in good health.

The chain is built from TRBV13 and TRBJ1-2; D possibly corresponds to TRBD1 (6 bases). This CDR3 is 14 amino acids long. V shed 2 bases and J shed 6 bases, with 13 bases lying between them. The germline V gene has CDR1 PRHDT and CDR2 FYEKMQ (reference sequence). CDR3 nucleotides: TGTGCCAGCAGCTTACGGGGGGCGCGCGATGGCTACACCTTC. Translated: CASSLRGARDGYTF.

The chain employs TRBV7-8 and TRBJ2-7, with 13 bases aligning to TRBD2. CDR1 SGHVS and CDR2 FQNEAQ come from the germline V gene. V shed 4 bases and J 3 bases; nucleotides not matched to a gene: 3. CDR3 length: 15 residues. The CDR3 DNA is TGTGCCAGCAGCTCCCGACTAGCGGGGGGCTACGAGCAGTACTTC. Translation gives CASSSRLAGGYEQYF. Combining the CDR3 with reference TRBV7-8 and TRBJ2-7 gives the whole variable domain GAGVSQSPRYKVAKRGQDVALRCDPISGHVSLFWYQQALGQGPEFLTYFQNEAQLDKSGLPSDRFFAERPEGSVSTLKIQRTQQEDSAVYLCASSSRLAGGYEQYFGPGTRLTVT.

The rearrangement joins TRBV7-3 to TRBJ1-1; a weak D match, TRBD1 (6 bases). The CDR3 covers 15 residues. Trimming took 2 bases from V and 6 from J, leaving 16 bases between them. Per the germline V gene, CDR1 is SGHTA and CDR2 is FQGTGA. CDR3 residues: CASSLSTGLGAEAFF. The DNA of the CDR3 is TGTGCCAGCAGCTTATCAACAGGGTTGGGCGCTGAAGCTTTCTTT.

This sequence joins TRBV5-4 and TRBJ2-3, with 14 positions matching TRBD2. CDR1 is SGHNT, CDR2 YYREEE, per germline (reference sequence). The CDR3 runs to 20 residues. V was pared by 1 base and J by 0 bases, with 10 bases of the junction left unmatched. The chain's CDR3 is CASSLWGTGTSGGSTDTQYF. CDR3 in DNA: TGTGCCAGCAGCTTGTGGGGAACCGGGACTAGCGGGGGAAGCACAGATACGCAGTATTTT.

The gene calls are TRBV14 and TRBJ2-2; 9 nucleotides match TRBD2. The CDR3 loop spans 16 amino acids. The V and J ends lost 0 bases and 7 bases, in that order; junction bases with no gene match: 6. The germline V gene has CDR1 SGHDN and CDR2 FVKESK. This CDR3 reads CASSQDLRGGIGELFF. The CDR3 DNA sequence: TGTGCCAGCAGCCAAGATCTGCGGGGGGGTATCGGGGAGCTGTTTTTT.

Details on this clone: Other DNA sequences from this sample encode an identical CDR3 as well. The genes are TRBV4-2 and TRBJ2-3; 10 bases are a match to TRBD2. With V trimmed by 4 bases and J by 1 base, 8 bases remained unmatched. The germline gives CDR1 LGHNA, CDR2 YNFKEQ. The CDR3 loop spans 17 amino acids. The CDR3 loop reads CASSRDASGGGTDTQYF. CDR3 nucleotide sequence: TGTGCCAGCAGCCGCGACGCGAGCGGGGGGGGCACAGATACGCAGTATTTT.

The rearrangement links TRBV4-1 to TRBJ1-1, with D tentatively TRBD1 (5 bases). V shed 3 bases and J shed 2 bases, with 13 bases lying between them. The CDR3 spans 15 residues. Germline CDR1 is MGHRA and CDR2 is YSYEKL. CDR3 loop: CASSHSGTANTEAFF. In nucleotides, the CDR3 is TGCGCCAGCAGCCACTCCGGGACTGCAAACACTGAAGCTTTCTTT.

The chain's CDR3 is CASSIAPFRLAGGTGELFF. CDR3 in DNA: TGTGCCAGTAGTATAGCCCCCTTCCGCCTAGCGGGGGGTACCGGGGAGCTGTTTTTT. This chain uses TRBV19 with TRBJ2-2, with 11 nucleotides matching TRBD2. Germline-derived CDR1 and CDR2 are LNHDA and SQIVND (reference sequence). The V gene end was trimmed by 1 base and the J gene end by 5 bases; junction bases not matched to a gene: 12. The CDR3 is 19 amino acids. The full variable domain, its missing parts supplied by reference TRBV19 and TRBJ2-2, is DGGITQSPKYLFRKEGQNVTLSCEQNLNHDAMYWYRQDPGQGLRLIYYSQIVNDFQKGDIAEGYSVSREKKESFPLTVTSAQKNPTAFYLCASSIAPFRLAGGTGELFFGEGSRLTVL.

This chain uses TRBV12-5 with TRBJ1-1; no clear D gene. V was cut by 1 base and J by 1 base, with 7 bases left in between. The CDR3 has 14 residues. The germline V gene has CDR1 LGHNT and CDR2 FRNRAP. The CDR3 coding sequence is TGTGCTAGTGGTTTGGGGACGGCGAACACTGAAGCTTTCTTT. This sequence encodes CASGLGTANTEAFF.

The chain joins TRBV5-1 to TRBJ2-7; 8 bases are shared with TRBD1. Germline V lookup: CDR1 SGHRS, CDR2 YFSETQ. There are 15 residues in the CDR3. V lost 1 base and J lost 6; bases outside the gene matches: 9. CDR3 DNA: TGCGCCAGCAGCTTGAGATCTCAGGGGGCATCCGAGCAGTACTTC. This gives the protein CASSLRSQGASEQYF. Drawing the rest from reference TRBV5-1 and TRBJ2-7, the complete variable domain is KAGVTQTPRYLIKTRGQQVTLSCSPISGHRSVSWYQQTPGQGLQFLFEYFSETQRNKGNFPGRFSGRQFSNSRSEMNVSTLELGDSALYLCASSLRSQGASEQYFGPGTRLTVT.